A single sample is the source of the 11 T cell receptor beta chains below, sequenced in a study of cytomegalovirus exposure and HLA in healthy donors. Both 60 Vbeta primers and 13 Jbeta primers went into the PCR. Measured with immunoSEQ multiplex PCR; TCRdb has only the in-frame clones, and not every one. The profile covers over 150,000 clones, with around 78% appearing a single time and roughly 13% taken by the ten largest. Sequencing was carried out using PBMCs. The source of these receptors is a woman aged 45-65 years in good health and CMV-seropositive.

This clone was picked up one time. The gene calls are TRBV7-2 and TRBJ2-7; 7 bases are a match to TRBD1. The junction had 6 bases not matched to a gene; V was cut back by 4 bases and J by 3 bases. Germline assignment: CDR1 SGHTA and CDR2 FQGNSA. The CDR3 has 14 residues. CDR3 DNA: TGTGCCAGCAGCTCTCAAGCAGGGGGCTACGAGCAGTACTTC. Translation gives CASSSQAGGYEQYF.

The chain carries TRBV29-1 and TRBJ2-7, with D perhaps TRBD1 (10 bases). The CDR3 has 16 residues. Germline-derived CDR1 and CDR2 are SQVTM and ANQGSEA. Trimming cost V 6 bases and J 3 bases, with 24 bases left between them. The DNA for the CDR3 is TGCAGCGTAGCGGGACAGGGGACTAGCAAATTCTACGAGCAGTACTTC. This gives the protein CSVAGQGTSKFYEQYF.

This chain connects TRBV5-6 to TRBJ2-7; D remains unclear. V shed 4 bases and J shed 2 bases, with 4 bases lying between them. The CDR3 sequence is 11 residues long. CDR1 is SGHDT, CDR2 YYEEEE, per germline. The chain's CDR3 is CASSLTYEQYF. CDR3 coding DNA: TGTGCCAGCAGCCTAACCTACGAGCAGTACTTC.

The V call is TRBV11-2, the J call TRBJ1-3, with a weak D call TRBD1 (5 bases). Looked up from germline, CDR1 is SGHAT and CDR2 is FQNNGV. The CDR3 is made up of 16 amino acids. Trimming stripped 0 bases from V and 0 bases from J, with 9 bases between. This CDR3 is CASSLDTGLSGNTIYF. The CDR3 DNA follows: TGTGCCAGCAGCTTAGATACAGGCCTCTCTGGAAACACCATATATTTT.

The chain links TRBV19 to TRBJ1-5, with 7 bases aligning to TRBD1. CDR3 size: 14 residues. From germline, CDR1 is LNHDA and CDR2 SQIVND (reference sequence). V shed 10 bases and J 1 base; nucleotides not matched to a gene: 7. Written as DNA, the CDR3 is TGTGCCACCGCCAGGGGGGCAAGCAATCAGCCCCAGCATTTT. Translation gives CATARGASNQPQHF.

On this clone: The same CDR3 can be traced to other DNA sequences in this sample. The V call is TRBV15, the J call TRBJ2-3; D gene unclear. This CDR3 comprises 14 residues. CDR1 and CDR2 from the germline V gene are LNHNV and YYDKDF (reference sequence). Trimming removed 0 bases from V and 1 base from J, with 5 bases in between. As DNA, the CDR3 is TGTGCCACCAGCAGAGATCGCGGCACAGATACGCAGTATTTT. It is translated as CATSRDRGTDTQYF.

The V call is TRBV19, the J call TRBJ2-3; 8 bases align to TRBD1. Unmatched junction bases numbered 10, after V lost 3 bases and J lost 2 bases. The CDR3 totals 17 residues. Germline lookup yields CDR1 LNHDA and CDR2 SQIVND (reference sequence). The DNA for the CDR3 is TGTGCCAGTAGTATCCGGGACAGGAGGTTTTACACAGATACGCAGTATTTT. This gives the protein CASSIRDRRFYTDTQYF.

The chain couples TRBV9 to TRBJ2-6, with unresolved D. This CDR3 is built from 15 residues. Germline V gene lookup returns CDR1 SGDLS and CDR2 YYNGEE. Trimming removed 4 bases from V and 1 base from J, with 9 bases in between. CDR3: CASSLTSSGANVLTF. CDR3 in DNA: TGTGCCAGCAGCCTTACAAGTTCTGGGGCCAACGTCCTGACTTTC.

The V gene is TRBV27, the J gene TRBJ1-2; possibly TRBD1 for D (5 bases). Germline V CDR1 and CDR2: MNHEY, SMNVEV (reference sequence). V shed 5 bases and J shed 4 bases, with 14 bases lying between them. This CDR3 spans 14 amino acids. Written as DNA, the CDR3 is TGTGCCAGCAGTCCAGGGACTATAGGCTATGGCTACACCTTC. It specifies CASSPGTIGYGYTF.

The chain has TRBV27 and TRBJ1-6, with D possibly matching TRBD1 (6 bases). CDR1 MNHEY and CDR2 SMNVEV come from the germline V gene (reference sequence). This CDR3 has 14 amino acids. Trimming shortened V by 6 bases and J by 9 bases, and 15 bases separated the two germline ends. CDR3 nucleotides: TGTGCCAGCAGACAACAGGGAATAGTTTCACCCCTCCACTTT. This gives the protein CASRQQGIVSPLHF.

The chain uses TRBV14 and TRBJ2-2, with D possibly being TRBD1 (5 bases). CDR1 and CDR2 from the germline V gene are SGHDN and FVKESK. The CDR3 totals 16 residues. V gave up 1 base and J gave up 4 bases, with 13 bases separating them. CDR3 bases: TGTGCCAGCAGCCAAGTTCGACAGAGCATCACCGGGGAGCTGTTTTTT. This gives the protein CASSQVRQSITGELFF.